The 30 T cell receptor beta chains given below trace back to one sample, sequenced in a study of Ad26.COV2.S vaccination and SARS-CoV-2 variants (dated by TCRdb to the early 2020s). What the treatment or condition label conveys for this sample: over 15 received Ad26.COV2.S at low or high dose, single or two shots; a few received placebo; per-sample allocation not given. For vaccine and placebo recipients, the sequenced repertoires came from samples collected on day 63 after the first injection. Libraries were made using the immunoSEQ multiplex PCR assay. TCRdb limited this immuneACCESS table to in-frame rearrangements with V and J called. A share of clones is missing; checked studies link under half to unresolved V genes, and the rest is unexplained. This sample has 350,000 to 500,000 clones in its table, and about 91% of those were observed once. The top ten clones comprise about 2.5% of the sample.

Sample: peripheral blood, taken in a trial of Ad26.COV2.S vaccine versus placebo. Receptor source: a person aged 18-65 years who received the Ad26.COV2.S COVID-19 vaccine or a placebo.

As regards this clone: The identical CDR3 is also encoded by other nucleotide sequences in the sample. This chain links TRBV18 with TRBJ1-4; D unresolved. In germline, CDR1 is KGHSH, CDR2 LQKENI. Deletions cut 0 bases from V and 5 bases from J, with 10 bases between. The CDR3 has 15 amino acids. The CDR3: CASSPPGRRNEKLFF. CDR3 bases: TGTGCCAGCTCACCACCCGGGCGACGAAATGAAAAACTGTTTTTT.

This clone was picked up one time. The chain carries TRBV5-4 and TRBJ1-4; no clear D. This CDR3 is built from 13 residues. The germline gives CDR1 SGHNT, CDR2 YYREEE (reference sequence). V was cut by 8 bases and J by 6 bases, with 14 bases left in between. The CDR3 DNA is TGTGCCAGTAAACAAGGGAGGGATGAAAAACTGTTTTTT. It codes for CASKQGRDEKLFF.

The gene calls are TRBV2 and TRBJ2-7; TRBD2 might be the D (6 bases). The CDR3 extends over 13 amino acids. V lost 8 bases and J lost 3, with 14 bases in between. The V gene's germline CDR1 is SNHLY and CDR2 FYNNEI. CDR3 bases: TGTGCCAGCGGGGGGTGGGGTGACTACGAGCAGTACGTC. Protein sequence: CASGGWGDYEQYV.

As concerns this clone: Other DNA sequences in the sample encode the same CDR3. The chain couples TRBV29-1 to TRBJ2-3; 9 bases are shared with TRBD1. Germline lookup yields CDR1 SQVTM and CDR2 ANQGSEA. The CDR3 is made up of 14 amino acids. The J segment lost 0 bases and the V segment lost 6 bases, leaving 4 bases of the junction unmatched. In DNA, the CDR3 is TGCAGCGTCGACAGGGGGACTAGCACAGATACGCAGTATTTT. The encoded protein is CSVDRGTSTDTQYF.

The chain employs TRBV5-1 and TRBJ1-4, with TRBD1 as a possible D gene (5 bases). The V gene lost 3 bases and the J gene lost 5 bases, with 14 bases spanning the gap. Per the germline V gene, CDR1 is SGHRS and CDR2 is YFSETQ. The CDR3 loop spans 15 amino acids. The CDR3 spells CASSWGGSGNEKLFF. The CDR3 DNA follows: TGCGCCAGCAGCTGGGGCGGGTCAGGAAATGAAAAACTGTTTTTT.

This chain links TRBV7-9 with TRBJ2-7, with 8 bases identical to TRBD2. The germline V gene encodes CDR1 SEHNR and CDR2 FQNEAQ (reference sequence). The length of the CDR3 is 15 residues. The trim removed 5 bases at V and 3 bases at J, leaving 9 bases unmatched. The CDR3 region is CASSDTGTRIYEQYF. The DNA of the CDR3 is TGTGCCAGCAGCGATACCGGGACTAGAATCTACGAGCAGTACTTC.

The chain couples TRBV29-1 to TRBJ1-4; D perhaps matches TRBD1 (6 bases). V shed 8 bases and J shed 2 bases, with 30 bases lying between them. The CDR3 runs to 19 residues. Germline V gene data show CDR1 as SQVTM and CDR2 as ANQGSEA. CDR3 loop: CSPHGSLKGGSTTNEKLFF. CDR3 nucleotide sequence: TGCAGCCCACACGGGTCATTAAAAGGGGGGTCCACCACTAATGAAAAACTGTTTTTT.

The chain combines TRBV11-3 with TRBJ1-2; D ambiguous. This CDR3 region has 13 residues. Per germline, CDR1 SGHNT and CDR2 YENEEA. V lost 1 base and J lost 5, with 8 bases in between. DNA for the CDR3: TGTGCCAGCAGCTTAGGAGTAGCTTATGGCTACACCTTC. Protein sequence: CASSLGVAYGYTF.

The J gene is TRBJ2-4, the V gene TRBV29-1; 8 nucleotides agree with TRBD2. CDR3 length: 15 amino acids. The germline gives CDR1 SQVTM, CDR2 ANQGSEA. V lost 4 bases to trimming and J lost 3 bases; unmatched junction nucleotides: 8. As DNA, the CDR3 is TGCAGCGTTGTTGAAGCGGGAGTTGTCAAAAACATTCAGTACTTC. It yields the protein CSVVEAGVVKNIQYF.

The chain carries TRBV6-2 or TRBV6-3 and TRBJ1-2; no definite D call. Trimming took 6 bases from V and 4 from J, leaving 18 bases between them. Germline CDR1 MNHEY, CDR2 SVGEGT. This CDR3 region has 15 residues. The CDR3 reads CASSRGPGVLYGYTF. The CDR3 DNA reads TGTGCCAGCAGCCGAGGGCCCGGGGTACTCTATGGCTACACCTTC.

This clone has only a few counts. The chain combines TRBV9 with TRBJ2-2; D perhaps matches TRBD1 (5 bases). Germline-derived CDR1 and CDR2 are SGDLS and YYNGEE. The CDR3 spans 17 residues. Trimming shortened V by 4 bases and J by 7 bases, and 23 bases separated the two germline ends. The CDR3 coding sequence is TGTGCCAGCAGCTCACATCGGAAGGGGCTAGGGAACGGGGAGCTGTTTTTT. Encoded protein: CASSSHRKGLGNGELFF.

This chain links TRBV28 with TRBJ2-1, with a possible D match to TRBD1 (5 bases). The V gene's germline CDR1 is MDHEN and CDR2 SYDVKM. Trimming took 6 bases from V and 6 from J, leaving 18 bases between them. This CDR3 contains 15 residues. CDR3 amino acids: CASSPDSRRGNEQFF. The CDR3, as DNA: TGTGCCAGCAGCCCTGACAGCCGACGTGGCAATGAGCAGTTCTTC.

This clone was counted a single time. The CDR3 loop reads CASSSEGFFSPLHF. The CDR3 nucleotides read TGTGCCAGCAGCTCCGAGGGTTTCTTTTCACCCCTCCACTTT. The rearrangement links TRBV5-6 to TRBJ1-6; D remains unclear. Germline V lookup: CDR1 SGHDT, CDR2 YYEEEE. Trimming pared 3 bases from V and 9 bases from J, leaving 13 bases between. The CDR3 runs to 14 residues.

The chain couples TRBV24-1 to TRBJ2-2; no reliable D call. The germline CDR1 and CDR2 sequences are KGHDR and SFDVKD. V lost 0 bases and J lost 1, with 14 bases in between. The CDR3 has 18 amino acids. CDR3 region: CATSDLPLLAWNTGELFF. CDR3 DNA: TGTGCCACCAGTGATTTGCCATTATTAGCATGGAACACCGGGGAGCTGTTTTTT.

The V and J genes are TRBV11-3 and TRBJ2-3, with D unclear. This CDR3 contains 14 residues. V was shortened by 5 bases and J by 9 bases, with 18 bases between the two germline ends. Per germline, CDR1 SGHNT and CDR2 YENEEA. The CDR3 DNA follows: TGTGCCAGCAGCATCTCGTCGACTGTATCCACGCAGTATTTT. Protein sequence: CASSISSTVSTQYF. The entire variable domain, with the rest obtained from reference TRBV11-3 and TRBJ2-3, is as follows: EAGVVQSPRYKIIEKKQPVAFWCNPISGHNTLYWYLQNLGQGPELLIRYENEEAVDDSQLPKDRFSAERLKGVDSTLKIQPAELGDSAVYLCASSISSTVSTQYFGPGTRLTVL.

The chain carries TRBV10-3 and TRBJ2-3; 8 nucleotides agree with TRBD2. Germline assignment: CDR1 ENHRY and CDR2 SYGVKD. The CDR3 consists of 14 residues. V dropped 6 bases and J dropped 3; count of bases not matched to a gene: 5. The CDR3 nucleotides are TGTGCCATCAGAGCGGGAGCGGTTACAGATACGCAGTATTTT. It encodes CAIRAGAVTDTQYF.

Only a few counts were recorded for this clone. V and J are TRBV5-1 and TRBJ1-2; a possible D gene is TRBD1 (6 bases). CDR3 length equals 14 residues. V lost 1 base and J 2 bases, leaving 9 bases between the germline ends. Per the germline V gene, CDR1 is SGHRS and CDR2 is YFSETQ. CDR3 DNA: TGCGCCAGCAGCTTGCTGGGGACAAACTATGGCTACACCTTC. Protein sequence: CASSLLGTNYGYTF.

The J gene is TRBJ2-5, the V gene TRBV7-3; TRBD2 matches at 10 bases. V lost 2 bases, J lost 4 bases, and 10 bases stayed unmatched. The CDR3 runs 17 residues. Germline lookup yields CDR1 SGHTA and CDR2 FQGTGA. CDR3 in amino acids: CASSLDVRAGGGETQYF. The CDR3 coding sequence is TGTGCCAGCAGCTTAGACGTGAGAGCGGGAGGGGGAGAGACCCAGTACTTC.

This chain uses TRBV29-1 with TRBJ1-1; D not resolved. V was cut by 5 bases and J by 5 bases, with 12 bases left in between. From germline, CDR1 is SQVTM and CDR2 ANQGSEA. This CDR3 has 12 amino acids. Here the CDR3 DNA reads TGCAGCGTTCACACTACGGGTACTGAAGCTTTCTTT. Protein: CSVHTTGTEAFF.

V and J are TRBV6-5 and TRBJ2-7, with D perhaps matching TRBD1 or TRBD2 (6 bases each). Germline-derived CDR1 and CDR2 are MNHEY and SVGAGI. V shed 3 bases and J shed 2 bases, with 11 bases lying between them. This CDR3 spans 14 amino acids. CDR3: CASSYDGGPYEQYF. The CDR3 nucleotides read TGTGCCAGCAGTTATGATGGGGGGCCCTACGAGCAGTACTTC.

This chain uses TRBV5-1 with TRBJ2-2; D remains unclear. Germline CDR1 is SGHRS and CDR2 is YFSETQ. V lost 0 bases, J lost 6 bases, and 9 bases lay in between. There are 14 residues in the CDR3. The CDR3 DNA is TGCGCCAGCAGCTTGGTACCGCGGTCCGGGGAGCTGTTTTTT. Translated, it gives CASSLVPRSGELFF.

CDR3 in amino acids: CASSRTGRETQYF. The CDR3 coding sequence is TGTGCCAGCAGCCGGACAGGGAGAGAGACCCAGTACTTC. V gene TRBV7-8 combines with J gene TRBJ2-5, with TRBD1 identical over 8 bases. The germline gives CDR1 SGHVS, CDR2 FQNEAQ. The CDR3 has 13 amino acids. V shed 5 bases, J shed 4 bases, and the junction held 3 bases outside the gene matches.

The chain recombines TRBV4-2 with TRBJ2-1, with a weak D call TRBD1 (5 bases). The CDR3 consists of 15 residues. V was shortened by 1 base and J by 7 bases, with 14 bases between the two germline ends. The V gene's germline CDR1 is LGHNA and CDR2 YNFKEQ. CDR3 region: CASSQVPQGGNEQFF. In DNA, the CDR3 is TGTGCCAGCAGCCAAGTCCCCCAGGGTGGAAATGAGCAGTTCTTC.

V usage is TRBV24-1 and J usage is TRBJ2-3; no reliable D call. This CDR3 spans 10 amino acids. Germline values: CDR1 KGHDR, CDR2 SFDVKD. Trimming stripped 10 bases from V and 2 bases from J, with 3 bases between. The CDR3 spells CATDTDTQYF. CDR3 sequence (DNA): TGTGCCACTGACACAGATACGCAGTATTTT.

The chain couples TRBV13 to TRBJ2-5, with TRBD2 matching over 9 bases. The CDR3 runs 15 residues. The germline V gene has CDR1 PRHDT and CDR2 FYEKMQ (reference sequence). J gave up 10 bases and V 0 bases, and 9 bases lay outside the gene matches. In DNA form, the CDR3 reads TGTGCCAGCAGCTTAGGCGTCAGTTTGCGGGAGGGCCAGTACTTC. The encoded protein is CASSLGVSLREGQYF.

V is TRBV27 and J is TRBJ2-3; TRBD2 matches at 13 bases. Trimming took 5 bases from V and 4 from J; bases not matched to a gene: 9. The CDR3 extends over 17 amino acids. Germline V gene lookup returns CDR1 MNHEY and CDR2 SMNVEV (reference sequence). The DNA of the CDR3 is TGTGCCAGCAGTAACAGACTAGCGGGGGGTAAACCAGATACGCAGTATTTT. Its protein product is CASSNRLAGGKPDTQYF.

The chain couples TRBV12-3 or TRBV12-4 to TRBJ2-2; D is ambiguous. This CDR3 spans 13 amino acids. V lost 2 bases and J lost 4, with 5 bases in between. The CDR3 nucleotides are TGTGCCAGCAGTTTAACGCGCACCGGGGAGCTGTTTTTT. Translation: CASSLTRTGELFF.

The chain carries TRBV12-3 or TRBV12-4 and TRBJ2-7; a weak D match, TRBD1 (5 bases). The CDR3 totals 11 residues. Deletions cut 6 bases from V and 7 bases from J, with 10 bases between. CDR3 in DNA: TGTGCCAGCAGCTCTGCAGGGGAGCAGTACTTC. It codes for CASSSAGEQYF.

The V call is TRBV27, the J call TRBJ1-5, with no clear D. The CDR3 extends over 13 amino acids. The V and J ends lost 5 bases and 5 bases respectively, with 10 bases between them. Looked up from germline, CDR1 is MNHEY and CDR2 is SMNVEV (reference sequence). CDR3 loop: CASSQKTDQPQHF. CDR3 sequence (DNA): TGTGCCAGCAGTCAAAAGACGGATCAGCCCCAGCATTTT.

The chain is built from TRBV5-6 and TRBJ1-4; D not certain. Germline V gene sequence: CDR1 SGHDT, CDR2 YYEEEE. The length of the CDR3 is 12 residues. V was pared by 0 bases and J by 6 bases, with 3 bases between. CDR3 sequence reads: CASSLGDEKLFF. The DNA for the CDR3 is TGTGCCAGCAGCTTGGGAGATGAAAAACTGTTTTTT.